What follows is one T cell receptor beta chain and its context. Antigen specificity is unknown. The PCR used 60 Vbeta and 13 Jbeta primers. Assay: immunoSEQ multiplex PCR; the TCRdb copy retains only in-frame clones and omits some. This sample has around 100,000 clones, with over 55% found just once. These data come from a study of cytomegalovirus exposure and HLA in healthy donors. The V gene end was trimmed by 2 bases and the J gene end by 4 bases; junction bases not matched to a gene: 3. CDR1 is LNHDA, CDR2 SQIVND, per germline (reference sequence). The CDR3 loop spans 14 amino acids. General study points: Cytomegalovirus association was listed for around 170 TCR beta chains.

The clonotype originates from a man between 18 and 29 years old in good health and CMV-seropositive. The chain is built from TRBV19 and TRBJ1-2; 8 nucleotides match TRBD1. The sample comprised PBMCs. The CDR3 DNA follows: TGTGCCAGTAGTATATTGGGGACAGGCTATGGCTACACCTTC. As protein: CASSILGTGYGYTF.